What follows are 26 T cell receptor beta chains derived from one specimen sequenced in a study of T cells expressing NK-cell markers. No DNA is given; TCRdb re-called the 5' RACE reads and lists each CDR3 protein once. The sample holds 250,000 to 300,000 distinct CDR3 sequences. The specimen sequenced was blood T cells: a sorted CD56 or NKG2C T cell subset, CD4+ or CD8+ T cells, or bulk PBMC T cells (not recorded which). Receptor source: a woman aged 18 to 75 in good health.

This sequence joins TRBV4-3 and TRBJ2-1; TCRdb lists TRBD1, though no DNA is available to test this call. This CDR3 is 16 amino acids long. CDR1 is LGHNA and CDR2 is YSLEER in the germline V gene. CDR3: CASSQVGGSSYNEQFF.

The CDR3 loop is CASSRGGSANEQFF. The chain combines TRBV5-1 with TRBJ2-1; lacking DNA, the TRBD2 call made by TCRdb goes unchecked. Germline V lookup: CDR1 SGHRS, CDR2 YFSETQ. There are 14 residues in the CDR3.

The chain carries TRBV4-3 and TRBJ2-1; TCRdb gives TRBD1 as the D gene, but with no DNA this cannot be confirmed. The CDR3 totals 17 residues. Germline CDR1 and CDR2: LGHNA and YSLEER. The CDR3 sequence: CASSQDSVQGYYNEQFF.

This rearrangement joins TRBV6-1 to TRBJ1-2. CDR1 MNHNS and CDR2 SASEGT come from the germline V gene. This CDR3 region has 12 residues. The CDR3 here is CASSNRNYGYTF.

This CDR3 is CASSARGMSRGEKLFF. The V gene is TRBV9, the J gene TRBJ1-4; TCRdb picks TRBD1, but there is no DNA to check that call. This CDR3 comprises 16 residues. In germline, CDR1 is SGDLS, CDR2 YYNGEE.

J is TRBJ2-4 and V is TRBV21-1; with no DNA, the TCRdb D assignment of TRBD1 cannot be verified. TRBV21-1 is a known pseudogene. The CDR3 is made up of 17 amino acids. The chain's CDR3 is CASSKPRTGGAKNIQYF.

The CDR3 loop is CASRGQGSNQPQHF. The V and J genes are TRBV19 and TRBJ1-5; TCRdb outputs TRBD1, but without DNA this stays unchecked. The CDR3 contains 14 residues. The germline CDR1 and CDR2 sequences are LNHDA and SQIVND (reference sequence).

The V call is TRBV18, the J call TRBJ1-1; TCRdb selects TRBD1, and the lack of DNA leaves this call unchecked. Germline V gives CDR1 KGHSH, CDR2 LQKENI. The CDR3 has 15 residues. The CDR3 loop reads CASSRQGALDTEAFF.

This chain links TRBV24-1 with TRBJ1-1; TCRdb proposes TRBD1, but this gene call is untestable without DNA. Germline V CDR1 and CDR2: KGHDR, SFDVKD. CDR3 length: 14 residues. The CDR3 sequence: CATSDAQGYTEAFF.

The genes are TRBV12-3 or TRBV12-4 and TRBJ2-1; there is no DNA to check the TCRdb D call of TRBD1. The CDR3 sequence is 13 residues long. CDR3 loop: CASNLDRGDEQFF.

The chain is built from TRBV7-2 and TRBJ2-3; TCRdb gives TRBD1 as the D gene, but with no DNA this cannot be confirmed. Germline V CDR1 and CDR2: SGHTA, FQGNSA. The CDR3 consists of 16 residues. The CDR3 loop reads CASSLVRPQGTDTQYF.

V gene TRBV20-1 combines with J gene TRBJ2-5; TCRdb's D call, TRBD2, is unchecked because there is no DNA. Germline-derived CDR1 and CDR2 are DFQATT and SNEGSKA (reference sequence). The CDR3 is 13 amino acids. The CDR3 loop is CSTQRGGLETQYF.

The gene calls are TRBV10-1 and TRBJ1-1. From germline, CDR1 is WNHNN and CDR2 SYGVQD (reference sequence). The CDR3 has 13 amino acids. CDR3 sequence reads: CASAAGGNTEAFF.

The rearrangement uses TRBV20-1 and TRBJ1-6. The CDR3 length is 13 residues. Per the germline V gene, CDR1 is DFQATT and CDR2 is SNEGSKA (reference sequence). The chain's CDR3 is CSARLGINSPLHF.

The chain recombines TRBV6-1 with TRBJ1-6; absent DNA, TCRdb's TRBD1 call cannot be checked. Germline CDR1 reads MNHNS; CDR2 reads SASEGT. CDR3 length equals 14 residues. The CDR3 spells CASKDRAYNSPLHF.

The chain uses TRBV5-5 and TRBJ2-1. The CDR3 sequence is 15 residues long. Per germline, CDR1 SGHKS and CDR2 YYEKEE (reference sequence). The CDR3 reads CASSLLGVSYNEQFF.

The J gene is TRBJ2-5, the V gene TRBV6-5; lacking DNA, the TRBD1 call made by TCRdb goes unchecked. Germline assignment: CDR1 MNHEY and CDR2 SVGAGI. The CDR3 spans 15 residues. CDR3 sequence reads: CASSYDGQGQETQYF.

The rearrangement links TRBV29-1 to TRBJ2-5; TCRdb's D call of TRBD1 is untestable without DNA. Germline values: CDR1 SQVTM, CDR2 ANQGSEA. This CDR3 contains 14 residues. CDR3 protein: CSVRPGGGGETQYF.

The chain recombines TRBV20-1 with TRBJ2-5; TCRdb designates TRBD1, a call that cannot be tested without DNA. The CDR3 runs 15 residues. The V gene's germline CDR1 is DFQATT and CDR2 SNEGSKA (reference sequence). The CDR3 reads CSARDPSGGMETQYF.

The rearrangement joins TRBV28 to TRBJ2-1; TCRdb's D call of TRBD2 is untestable without DNA. CDR3 length: 17 residues. Germline-derived CDR1 and CDR2 are MDHEN and SYDVKM. Here the CDR3 reads CASSPPPRVRSNNEQFF.

This chain links TRBV12-3 or TRBV12-4 with TRBJ2-1; TCRdb names TRBD1, which stays unverified in the absence of DNA. The CDR3 is 16 residues long. CDR3 amino acids: CASSLRGAGGYNEQFF.

The chain carries TRBV7-2 and TRBJ2-3; TCRdb reports TRBD2, a call that lacks DNA to check it against. Germline assignment: CDR1 SGHTA and CDR2 FQGNSA. The length of the CDR3 is 15 residues. This chain's CDR3 is CASSGGWGRADTQYF.

The chain joins TRBV20-1 to TRBJ1-3; TCRdb proposes TRBD1, but this gene call is untestable without DNA. The CDR3 is 13 residues long. Germline loops: CDR1 DFQATT, CDR2 SNEGSKA (reference sequence). The CDR3 is CSARAGGGNTIYF.

The rearrangement links TRBV7-9 to TRBJ1-1. The germline gives CDR1 SEHNR, CDR2 FQNEAQ (reference sequence). CDR3 size: 14 residues. The CDR3 protein is CASSLGATNTEAFF.

V is TRBV28 and J is TRBJ2-1; TCRdb's D call of TRBD2 is untestable without DNA. This CDR3 is built from 14 residues. In germline, CDR1 is MDHEN, CDR2 SYDVKM. CDR3 in amino acids: CASRTSGSVNEQFF.

The chain has TRBV12-3 or TRBV12-4 and TRBJ1-2. CDR3 length: 12 residues. The CDR3 here is CASSLGIYGYTF.